This is a list of T cell receptor beta chains from one sample in a study of response to subunit inactivated influenza vaccine. TCRdb re-derived calls from the RT-PCR reads in MiXCR, one entry per CDR3 protein. Here the sample spans 650,000 or so distinct CDR3 sequences, about 15% being singletons. Sequenced here: PBMCs from blood, sampled 14 to 15 days before vaccination. These receptor sequences come from a man aged 50-60 years who received an inactivated influenza vaccine. CDR3s include the opening cysteine and the closing phenylalanine or tryptophan. The order of the fields is clone size, V gene, J gene, D gene, CDR3 DNA, CDR3 protein. The D gene is left open where the match is weak. For some rows the clone size is stated as once, few or many, or as a class when expanded; others skip it.

few	TRBV10-3	TRBJ1-1	-	TGTGCCATCAGTGGAATGGGTGACAGTGAAGCTTTCTTT	CAISGMGDSEAFF
few	TRBV10-3	TRBJ2-3	-	TGTGCCATCAGTGATCTATTAGATACGCAGTATTTT	CAISDLLDTQYF
few	TRBV7-2	TRBJ2-3	-	TGTGCCAGCAGCTTAGTGATGATAAATACGCAGTATTTT	CASSLVMINTQYF
-	TRBV5-1	TRBJ2-3	TRBD1	TGCGCCAGCAGCATAGGGACAGCGACAGATACGCAGTCTTTT	CASSIGTATDTQSF
many	TRBV3-1	TRBJ2-1	-	TGTGCCAGCAGACAGGGAAACAATGAGCAGTTCTTC	CASRQGNNEQFF
-	TRBV20-1	TRBJ1-5	-	TGCAGTGCTAGCAGGGGCGATAGCAATCAGCCCCATCATTTT	CSASRGDSNQPHHF
few	TRBV19	TRBJ1-1	TRBD1	TGTGCCAGTACCAAAGATAGGGGACAGGAAGCTTTCTTT	CASTKDRGQEAFF
-	TRBV7-2	TRBJ1-1	TRBD1	TGTGCCAGCAGCCCTAACCGGGACAGAACTGAAGCTTTCTTT	CASSPNRDRTEAFF
many	TRBV6-2/TRBV6-3	TRBJ2-7	TRBD1	TGTGCCAGACGTCGCCGAGGACAGGGGGCGCGTAGAGAGGCCTACGAGCAGTACTTC	CARRRRGQGARREAYEQYF
many	TRBV6-2/TRBV6-3	TRBJ2-5	TRBD2	TGTGCCAGCAGTGCGGGACTAGTTGAGACCCAGTACTTC	CASSAGLVETQYF
few	TRBV11-2	TRBJ2-5	-	TGTGCCAGCAGCCAGGAATTTCGGGGGTCTATGACCCAGTACTTC	CASSQEFRGSMTQYF
-	TRBV7-2	TRBJ2-1	-	TGTGCCAGCAGCGTGCAGAACGGCAATGAGCAGTTCTTC	CASSVQNGNEQFF
many	TRBV7-2	TRBJ2-3	TRBD2	TGTGCCAGCAGCCAAACAGCGGGAGGTCCAGATACGCAGTATTTT	CASSQTAGGPDTQYF
-	TRBV5-1	TRBJ1-1	-	TGCGCCAGCAGCTATGGACCGCCTAGGGACACTGAAGCTTTCTTT	CASSYGPPRDTEAFF
many	TRBV7-9	TRBJ2-3	-	TGTGCCAGCAGAAAACCGCGGGGGCGCGGCACAGATACGCAGTATTTT	CASRKPRGRGTDTQYF
few	TRBV7-9	TRBJ1-1	-	TGTGCCAGCAGCCCCGGGTTGCGGGCCACTGAAGCTTTCTTT	CASSPGLRATEAFF
few	TRBV28	TRBJ2-7	-	TGTGCCAGCAGAAAGATTTACCGGGGTGAGGGCGAGCAGTACTTC	CASRKIYRGEGEQYF
-	TRBV27	TRBJ1-1	-	TGTGCCAGCAGTTTATCGGCGAGGAACACTGAAGCTTTCTTT	CASSLSARNTEAFF
many	TRBV12-3/TRBV12-4	TRBJ2-7	-	TGTGCCAGCAGTCCCGGACGGGACTTTAAGTACGAGCAGTACTTC	CASSPGRDFKYEQYF
-	TRBV5-1	TRBJ2-6	TRBD2	TGCGCCAGCGCTTCTCTGGCGGGGGAACCTGGGGCCAACGTCCTGACTTTC	CASASLAGEPGANVLTF
few	TRBV11-2	TRBJ2-1	-	TGTGCCAGCAGCTTAGAAATGTACAATGAGCAGTTCTTC	CASSLEMYNEQFF
-	TRBV15	TRBJ2-5	TRBD1	TGTGCCACCAGCAGAGGGGGACAGGGGCAAGAGACCCAGTACTTC	CATSRGGQGQETQYF
-	TRBV7-7	TRBJ2-1	TRBD1	TGTGCCAGCAGCGCACAGGGGAGTCTGATGGGTGAGCAGTTCTTC	CASSAQGSLMGEQFF
few	TRBV9	TRBJ2-3	-	TGTGCCAGCAAAGGAGGAGATACGCAGTATTTT	CASKGGDTQYF
-	TRBV18	TRBJ1-6	TRBD1	TGTGCCAGCTCAACCGGGACAGAGGATAATTCACCCCTCCACTTT	CASSTGTEDNSPLHF
-	TRBV4-1	TRBJ2-5	-	TGCGCCAGCAGCCCGTGGGCGGGGCCAGAGACCCAGTACTTC	CASSPWAGPETQYF
-	TRBV7-9	TRBJ1-2	-	TGTGCCAGCAGGCCCCCACGGGGACTGAGCGGCTACACCTTC	CASRPPRGLSGYTF
-	TRBV13	TRBJ2-2	TRBD2	TGTGCCAGCAGCGAACTAGCGGGGGAAGAGGCCACCGGGGAGCTGTTTTTT	CASSELAGEEATGELFF
-	TRBV10-3	TRBJ2-7	TRBD1	TGTGCCATCAGTATGACAATCACGGGACAGCCCTACGAGCAGTACTTC	CAISMTITGQPYEQYF
few	TRBV4-1	TRBJ2-3	-	TGCGCCAGCAGCCAACTTACAAACCAGGACTGGGAAAAAGATACGCAGTATTTT	CASSQLTNQDWEKDTQYF
-	TRBV9	TRBJ2-7	-	TGTGCCAGCGGGGAAGGCCCTGCCTACGAGCAGTACTTC	CASGEGPAYEQYF
few	TRBV6-5	TRBJ1-1	TRBD1	TGTGCCAGCACTTTCCTCCGGGACAGTGAAGCTTTCTTT	CASTFLRDSEAFF
many	TRBV24-1	TRBJ2-1	-	TGTGCCACCAGTGCCTTTCGGGACACGAACAATGAGCAGTTCTTC	CATSAFRDTNNEQFF
-	TRBV20-1	TRBJ2-5	-	TGCAGTGCTAGGGACCCTAGGGGCGGCGAAGAGACCCAGTACTTC	CSARDPRGGEETQYF
few	TRBV4-3	TRBJ2-3	-	TGCGCCAGCAGCCAAGAATGGGGTATCAGCACAGATACGCAGTATTTT	CASSQEWGISTDTQYF
-	TRBV7-2	TRBJ2-7	-	TGTGCCAGCAGCCCCGCACAGGGAGCTCCCTACGAGCAGTACTTC	CASSPAQGAPYEQYF
-	TRBV11-2	TRBJ2-4	-	TGTGCCAGCAGCTTAGTGTCGGGGGCGAAAAACATTCAGTACTTC	CASSLVSGAKNIQYF
few	TRBV20-1	TRBJ2-1	TRBD2	TGCAGTGCTTTTAGCGGGAGTACCCTCAATGAGCAGTTCTTC	CSAFSGSTLNEQFF
few	TRBV19	TRBJ2-7	-	TGTGCCAGTAGTATCGGGGGTAGGAGGGGAACCAATACCTACGAGCAGTACTTC	CASSIGGRRGTNTYEQYF
-	TRBV5-5	TRBJ1-4	-	TGTGCCAGCAGCCCGGGCGGTTCCAGGGCCGATGAAAAACTGTTTTTT	CASSPGGSRADEKLFF
few	TRBV7-2	TRBJ1-5	-	TGTGCCAGCAGTCTAGTGGACGGCTATCAGCCCCAGCATTTT	CASSLVDGYQPQHF
few	TRBV12-3/TRBV12-4	TRBJ2-1	TRBD2	TGTGCCAGCAGTCCGAACTCTCTAGCGGGGGGGCCCTACAATGAGCAGTTCTTC	CASSPNSLAGGPYNEQFF
many	TRBV3-1	TRBJ2-1	-	TGTGCCAGCAGCACGGATAAGAGCTCCTACAATGAGCAGTTCTTC	CASSTDKSSYNEQFF
-	TRBV12-3/TRBV12-4	TRBJ2-1	TRBD1	TGTGCCAGCAGTTTATTAGGACAGGGCTATGAGCAGTTCTTC	CASSLLGQGYEQFF
-	TRBV7-9	TRBJ2-1	TRBD2	TGTGCCATCAGCTATACAGCGGGAGTGGTAAATGAGCAGTTCTTC	CAISYTAGVVNEQFF
-	TRBV7-2	TRBJ2-2	-	TGTGCCAGCAGCTTAGTAGTTGGCGGTCCGAACACCGGGGAGCTGTTTTTT	CASSLVVGGPNTGELFF
many	TRBV20-1	TRBJ2-1	TRBD1	TGCAGTGCTTTGACCGGGACAGGGATCGGCAATGAGCAGTTCTTC	CSALTGTGIGNEQFF
-	TRBV7-9	TRBJ2-5	-	TGTGCCAGCACTTCCACCCCCCGGGACTCTAAAACGGAGACCCAGTACTTC	CASTSTPRDSKTETQYF
-	TRBV20-1	TRBJ2-3	TRBD1	TGCAGTGCTTCGGGACAGCCAGATACGCAGTATTTT	CSASGQPDTQYF
few	TRBV12-3/TRBV12-4	TRBJ2-3	-	TGTGCCAGCAGTCCCCAGCAGACAGATACGCAGTATTTT	CASSPQQTDTQYF
-	TRBV9	TRBJ1-1	-	TGTGCCAGCAGCGTAGAAGTGGGGCGCACTGAAGCTTTCTTT	CASSVEVGRTEAFF
-	TRBV28	TRBJ2-5	-	TGTGCCAGCAGATCGACTAGTCCTGAGACCCAGTACTTC	CASRSTSPETQYF
-	TRBV20-1	TRBJ1-5	-	TGCAGTGCTTACACAGGAGTCAATCAGCCCCAGCATTTT	CSAYTGVNQPQHF